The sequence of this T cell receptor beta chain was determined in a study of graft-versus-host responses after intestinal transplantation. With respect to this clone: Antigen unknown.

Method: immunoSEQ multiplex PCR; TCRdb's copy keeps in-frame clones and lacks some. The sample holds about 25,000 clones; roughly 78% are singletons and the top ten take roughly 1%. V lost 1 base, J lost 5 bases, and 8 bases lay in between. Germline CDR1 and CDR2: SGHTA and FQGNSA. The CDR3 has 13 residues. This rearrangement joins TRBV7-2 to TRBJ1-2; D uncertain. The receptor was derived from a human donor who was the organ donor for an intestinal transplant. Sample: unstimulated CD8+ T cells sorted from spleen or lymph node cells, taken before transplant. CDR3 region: CASSLGGHYGYTF. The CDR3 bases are TGTGCCAGCAGCTTAGGAGGTCATTATGGCTACACCTTC.